This passage covers 31 T cell receptor beta chains from one sample sequenced in a study of blood T cell repertoires in COVID-19. The table came from immunoSEQ multiplex PCR; TCRdb's copy has only in-frame clones and leaves some out. The sample contains 35,000 to 40,000 clones, just under 85% of which appear only once. The specimen sequenced was peripheral blood. The receptors were gathered from a man aged 50-60 years with active COVID-19.

The chain has TRBV4-1 and TRBJ2-7, with 10 bases aligning to TRBD2. V was clipped by 0 bases and J by 3 bases; unmatched bases: 5. CDR3 length: 16 amino acids. CDR1 MGHRA and CDR2 YSYEKL come from the germline V gene. The CDR3 sequence: CASSQEGAGGVYEQYF. CDR3 DNA: TGCGCCAGCAGCCAAGAGGGAGCGGGGGGGGTCTACGAGCAGTACTTC.

The chain carries TRBV6-6 and TRBJ2-7; 11 nucleotides match TRBD1. Germline loops: CDR1 MNHNY, CDR2 SVGAGI (reference sequence). Germline trimming cut 2 bases from V and 2 bases from J; bases unmatched to any gene: 5. The CDR3 has 16 amino acids. Here the CDR3 DNA reads TGTGCCAGCAGTTACGCCGGGGACAGGGGGGCCTACGAGCAGTACTTC. This codes for CASSYAGDRGAYEQYF.

This clone was seen only a few times. At one boundary the junction diverges from the germline segment, which might be a read error. The gene calls are TRBV5-8 and TRBJ2-2, with D unresolved. The CDR3 is 12 amino acids. Germline V gene data show CDR1 as SGHTS and CDR2 as YDEGEE. CDR3 in amino acids: CASSLAGGELFF. Written as DNA, the CDR3 is TGTGCCAGCAGTTTGGCCGGCGGGGAGCTGTTTTTT.

The gene calls are TRBV6-6 and TRBJ1-2; no clear D. The germline V gene encodes CDR1 MNHNY and CDR2 SVGAGI (reference sequence). Trimming shortened V by 2 bases and J by 12 bases, and 16 bases separated the two germline ends. The CDR3 contains 13 residues. CDR3 nucleotides: TGTGCCAGCAGTTACGCGAGTAGTAAGTTGGACACCTTC. Its protein product is CASSYASSKLDTF.

This clone was found once. V and J are TRBV27 and TRBJ2-7; 9 nucleotides align to TRBD1. This CDR3 contains 17 residues. With 0 bases clipped from V and 7 bases from J, the junction kept 13 bases outside the gene matches. Germline CDR1 MNHEY, CDR2 SMNVEV (reference sequence). Written as DNA, the CDR3 is TGTGCCAGCAGTTTATCCCCCCCGGGACAGGGACAGGAAGAGCAGTACTTC. It specifies CASSLSPPGQGQEEQYF.

This clone has only a few counts. V gene TRBV9 combines with J gene TRBJ2-1, with 9 bases identical to TRBD2. This CDR3 has 14 amino acids. V lost 3 bases and J lost 8; bases outside the gene matches: 6. Germline CDR1 reads SGDLS; CDR2 reads YYNGEE. The DNA for the CDR3 is TGTGCCAGCAGCGAAGAGGGACTAGCCGATGAGCAGTTCTTC. Translation: CASSEEGLADEQFF.

The chain joins TRBV28 to TRBJ1-4; D is unclear. Germline loops: CDR1 MDHEN, CDR2 SYDVKM. Trimming stripped 6 bases from V and 8 bases from J, with 13 bases between. The CDR3 consists of 13 residues. This chain's CDR3 is CASRLGFLEKLFF. CDR3 nucleotides: TGTGCCAGCAGACTAGGGTTTTTAGAAAAACTGTTTTTT.

This clone was detected once. The CDR3 region has the DNA TGCGCCAGCAGTCAACCGGGACAGGGACAGAATAGTGGATCGTGCGAGCAGTACTTC. It encodes CASSQPGQGQNSGSCEQYF. The chain employs TRBV23-1 and TRBJ2-7; 9 positions agree with TRBD1. TRBV23-1 is filed as an ORF, its function uncertain. V lost 2 bases to trimming and J lost 6 bases; unmatched junction nucleotides: 20. CDR3 length equals 19 residues.

The rearrangement joins TRBV12-3 or TRBV12-4 to TRBJ1-1; a possible D gene is TRBD1 (6 bases). CDR3 length: 13 residues. Trimming left V 7 bases short and J 1 base short, with 10 bases between. The CDR3 region has the DNA TGTGCCAGCATCACAGGGTCGAACACTGAAGCTTTCTTT. Protein: CASITGSNTEAFF.

The chain uses TRBV11-3 and TRBJ2-2, with D maybe TRBD2 (6 bases). The V and J ends lost 7 bases and 4 bases respectively, with 13 bases between them. Germline V lookup: CDR1 SGHNT, CDR2 YENEEA. The CDR3 is 14 amino acids. The CDR3 reads CASTRGTGTGELFF. The CDR3 DNA reads TGTGCCAGCACCCGGGGGACGGGCACCGGGGAGCTGTTTTTT.

The DNA for the CDR3 is TGTGCCAGCAGTGCCAAGGGGGTGGCTCAGCCCCAGCATTTT. Its protein product is CASSAKGVAQPQHF. V and J are TRBV25-1 and TRBJ1-5; D is possibly TRBD1 (6 bases). The length of the CDR3 is 14 residues. Per the germline V gene, CDR1 is MGHDK and CDR2 is SYGVNS. The ends were cut back, 4 bases at V and 6 bases at J, with 13 bases in the middle.

The V call is TRBV7-6, the J call TRBJ2-3; 7 nucleotides match TRBD1. The germline V gene encodes CDR1 SGHVS and CDR2 FNYEAQ. The V gene end was trimmed by 7 bases and the J gene end by 4 bases; junction bases not matched to a gene: 11. The CDR3 contains 15 residues. CDR3 in DNA: TGTGCCAGCACACGGGAAGGGGGCGCCGCAGATACGCAGTATTTT. Its protein product is CASTREGGAADTQYF.

The J gene is TRBJ1-1, the V gene TRBV6-5, with a tentative D call TRBD1 (5 bases). Between the trimmed V and J ends, which lost 7 bases and 5 bases, there was a span of 20 bases. Germline V gives CDR1 MNHEY, CDR2 SVGAGI. This CDR3 is 15 amino acids long. In nucleotides, the CDR3 is TGTGCCAGCACCCCCCCGGGGGGGGGATGGACTGAAGCTTTCTTT. Residues: CASTPPGGGWTEAFF.

This clone was seen only a few times. V usage is TRBV24-1 and J usage is TRBJ1-4; tentatively, D is TRBD1 (6 bases). The CDR3 length is 13 residues. Germline V lookup: CDR1 KGHDR, CDR2 SFDVKD. Trimming removed 3 bases from V and 12 bases from J, with 13 bases in between. As DNA, the CDR3 is TGTGCCACCAGTGATAGACAGGTATCGGAACTGTTTTTT. This encodes CATSDRQVSELFF.

This clone was observed a handful of times. The chain uses TRBV5-1 and TRBJ1-1; TRBD1 might be the D (5 bases). Germline-derived CDR1 and CDR2 are SGHRS and YFSETQ. This CDR3 is built from 14 residues. V lost 3 bases and J 1 base, leaving 10 bases between the germline ends. The CDR3 nucleotides are TGCGCCAGCAGCTGGGGGGAAAGGAACACTGAAGCTTTCTTT. Its protein is CASSWGERNTEAFF.

The V and J genes are TRBV5-1 and TRBJ2-2, with TRBD2 identical over 7 bases. Trimming cost V 5 bases and J 1 base; bases outside gene matches: 2. Germline V gene lookup returns CDR1 SGHRS and CDR2 YFSETQ. CDR3 length: 14 residues. The CDR3 DNA reads as TGCGCCAGCAGACCTAGCGGGAACACCGGGGAGCTGTTTTTT. This gives the protein CASRPSGNTGELFF. The full variable domain, its missing parts supplied by reference TRBV5-1 and TRBJ2-2, is KAGVTQTPRYLIKTRGQQVTLSCSPISGHRSVSWYQQTPGQGLQFLFEYFSETQRNKGNFPGRFSGRQFSNSRSEMNVSTLELGDSALYLCASRPSGNTGELFFGEGSRLTVL.

The V gene is TRBV6-6, the J gene TRBJ2-7, with 7 bases aligning to TRBD2. The CDR3 is made up of 13 amino acids. The V gene's germline CDR1 is MNHNY and CDR2 SVGAGI (reference sequence). V shed 8 bases and J 1 base; nucleotides not matched to a gene: 5. The CDR3 sequence is CASGRGYSYEQYF. For the CDR3, the DNA is TGTGCCAGCGGGAGGGGATATTCCTACGAGCAGTACTTC.

V is TRBV4-3 and J is TRBJ2-1, with D possibly TRBD1 on 6 matching bases. The CDR3 loop spans 14 amino acids. Germline V CDR1 and CDR2: LGHNA, YSLEER. V gave up 2 bases and J gave up 8 bases, with 13 bases separating them. The CDR3 nucleotides are TGCGCCAGCAGCCAATATTACAGGGACCATGAGCAGTTCTTC. The encoded protein is CASSQYYRDHEQFF.

The chain recombines TRBV19 with TRBJ1-4, with 7 bases aligning to TRBD1. V shed 4 bases, J shed 0 bases, and the junction held 5 bases outside the gene matches. This CDR3 is built from 16 residues. In germline, CDR1 is LNHDA, CDR2 SQIVND (reference sequence). The CDR3 nucleotides are TGTGCCAGTAGTAGCGACAGGGCGGCAACTAATGAAAAACTGTTTTTT. This sequence encodes CASSSDRAATNEKLFF. The full variable domain, with the rest looked up from reference TRBV19 and TRBJ1-4, is DGGITQSPKYLFRKEGQNVTLSCEQNLNHDAMYWYRQDPGQGLRLIYYSQIVNDFQKGDIAEGYSVSREKKESFPLTVTSAQKNPTAFYLCASSSDRAATNEKLFFGSGTQLSVL.

The CDR3 sequence is CASSLEAGNSYEQYF. The CDR3, as DNA: TGTGCCAGCAGCTTAGAAGCGGGGAACTCCTACGAGCAGTACTTC. J is TRBJ2-7 and V is TRBV7-8; TRBD2 agrees at 7 bases. V was clipped by 1 base and J by 0 bases; unmatched bases: 3. The germline V gene has CDR1 SGHVS and CDR2 FQNEAQ. The CDR3 consists of 15 residues.

This chain joins TRBV9 and TRBJ1-2; 10 nucleotides match TRBD1. V shed 4 bases and J 8 bases; nucleotides not matched to a gene: 14. This CDR3 region has 16 residues. Looked up from germline, CDR1 is SGDLS and CDR2 is YYNGEE. CDR3 residues: CASSPRTGGELEGYTF. DNA of the CDR3: TGTGCCAGCAGCCCAAGGACAGGGGGGGAATTGGAGGGCTACACCTTC.

The chain joins TRBV28 to TRBJ1-5, with D possibly being TRBD1 (5 bases). The CDR3 totals 14 residues. With 3 bases removed from V and 4 bases from J, the gap between germline ends came to 10 bases. Germline loops: CDR1 MDHEN, CDR2 SYDVKM. DNA for the CDR3: TGTGCCAGCAGTTTCCCGCGGGGGAATCAGCCCCAGCATTTT. Protein sequence: CASSFPRGNQPQHF.

CDR3 in amino acids: CASSIAGLGQPQHF. The CDR3 DNA reads TGTGCCAGTAGTATTGCAGGGCTGGGTCAGCCCCAGCATTTT. This rearrangement joins TRBV19 to TRBJ1-5; D may be TRBD1 (5 bases). Trimming removed 3 bases from V and 6 bases from J, with 12 bases in between. Per the germline V gene, CDR1 is LNHDA and CDR2 is SQIVND (reference sequence). The CDR3 contains 14 residues.

The V gene is TRBV7-9, the J gene TRBJ2-1; 7 nucleotides align to TRBD2. The length of the CDR3 is 11 residues. The germline CDR1 and CDR2 sequences are SEHNR and FQNEAQ (reference sequence). The J segment lost 9 bases and the V segment lost 5 bases, leaving 1 base of the junction unmatched. The CDR3 DNA sequence: TGTGCCAGCAGCGGGGGGGTTGAGCAGTTCTTC. Protein sequence: CASSGGVEQFF.

The rearrangement joins TRBV5-4 to TRBJ2-7, with D perhaps TRBD2 (5 bases). The germline gives CDR1 SGHNT, CDR2 YYREEE (reference sequence). This CDR3 is 13 amino acids long. Trimming took 4 bases from V and 4 from J, leaving 12 bases between them. The CDR3 protein is CASSVGRGYEQYF. The CDR3 DNA reads as TGTGCCAGCAGCGTAGGTCGGGGATACGAGCAGTACTTC. Variable domain in full (rest from reference TRBV5-4 and TRBJ2-7): ETGVTQSPTHLIKTRGQQVTLRCSSQSGHNTVSWYQQALGQGPQFIFQYYREEENGRGNFPPRFSGLQFPNYSSELNVNALELDDSALYLCASSVGRGYEQYFGPGTRLTVT.

The chain employs TRBV10-2 and TRBJ1-4, with TRBD1 as a possible D gene (6 bases). Germline V gene data show CDR1 as WSHSY and CDR2 as SAAADI. Trimming took 8 bases from V and 3 from J, leaving 16 bases between them. This CDR3 is built from 15 residues. The CDR3 reads CASGGARGANEKLFF. CDR3 in DNA: TGCGCCAGCGGGGGGGCGCGGGGTGCTAATGAAAAACTGTTTTTT.

The chain employs TRBV7-8 and TRBJ2-5, with D possibly TRBD1 on 6 matching bases. The CDR3 length is 13 residues. Trimming took 1 base from V and 3 from J, leaving 6 bases between them. CDR1 and CDR2 (germline): SGHVS, FQNEAQ. Written as DNA, the CDR3 is TGTGCCAGCAGCTTAGGGACAGAAGAGACCCAGTACTTC. The encoded protein is CASSLGTEETQYF. Complete variable domain (other parts from reference TRBV7-8 and TRBJ2-5): GAGVSQSPRYKVAKRGQDVALRCDPISGHVSLFWYQQALGQGPEFLTYFQNEAQLDKSGLPSDRFFAERPEGSVSTLKIQRTQQEDSAVYLCASSLGTEETQYFGPGTRLLVL.

The chain links TRBV6-5 to TRBJ1-2, with no clear D. Germline lookup yields CDR1 MNHEY and CDR2 SVGAGI. V lost 6 bases and J 8 bases, leaving 16 bases between the germline ends. CDR3 length: 13 amino acids. The CDR3 spells CASSYRGESGYTF. As DNA, the CDR3 is TGTGCCAGCAGCTACCGGGGAGAGAGCGGCTACACCTTC.

V usage is TRBV7-2 and J usage is TRBJ2-7; 7 bases are a match to TRBD2. There are 14 residues in the CDR3. Germline loops: CDR1 SGHTA, CDR2 FQGNSA. V was pared by 4 bases and J by 7 bases, with 10 bases of the junction left unmatched. In DNA form, the CDR3 reads TGTGCCAGCAGCTCCTTTGCGGGGGTTGGTGAGCAGTACTTC. This gives the protein CASSSFAGVGEQYF.

This clone appeared a few times. The chain links TRBV7-6 to TRBJ2-7, with a possible D match to TRBD2 (5 bases). V was trimmed by 5 bases and J by 3 bases, leaving 20 bases between them. Germline V gene data show CDR1 as SGHVS and CDR2 as FNYEAQ. The CDR3 consists of 16 residues. CDR3 bases: TGTGCCAGCAGCGAACGAGGTCGGACTGGGAACTACGAGCAGTACTTC. Its translation is CASSERGRTGNYEQYF.

The chain carries TRBV10-1 and TRBJ2-1, with D possibly being TRBD1 (6 bases). The length of the CDR3 is 23 residues. The germline CDR1 and CDR2 sequences are WNHNN and SYGVQD (reference sequence). V dropped 2 bases and J dropped 9 bases, with 41 bases sitting between them. The CDR3 sequence: CASSETQGRLKMAKSLKGCEQFF. The CDR3 bases are TGCGCCAGCAGTGAGACACAGGGAAGGTTGAAAATGGCGAAATCATTGAAGGGGTGTGAGCAGTTCTTC.